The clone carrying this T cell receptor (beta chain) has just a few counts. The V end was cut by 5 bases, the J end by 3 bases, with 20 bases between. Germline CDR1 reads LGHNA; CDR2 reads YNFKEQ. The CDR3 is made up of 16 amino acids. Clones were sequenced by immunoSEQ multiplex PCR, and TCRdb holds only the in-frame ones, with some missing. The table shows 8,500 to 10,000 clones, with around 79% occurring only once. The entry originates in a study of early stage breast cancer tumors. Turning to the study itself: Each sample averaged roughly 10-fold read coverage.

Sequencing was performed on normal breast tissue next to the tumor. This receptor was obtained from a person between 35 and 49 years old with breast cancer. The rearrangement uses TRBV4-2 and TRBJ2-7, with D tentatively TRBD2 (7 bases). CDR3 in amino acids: CASSSDSGGPHYEQYF. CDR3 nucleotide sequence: TGTGCCAGCAGCTCGGACTCCGGGGGGCCTCACTACGAGCAGTACTTC.